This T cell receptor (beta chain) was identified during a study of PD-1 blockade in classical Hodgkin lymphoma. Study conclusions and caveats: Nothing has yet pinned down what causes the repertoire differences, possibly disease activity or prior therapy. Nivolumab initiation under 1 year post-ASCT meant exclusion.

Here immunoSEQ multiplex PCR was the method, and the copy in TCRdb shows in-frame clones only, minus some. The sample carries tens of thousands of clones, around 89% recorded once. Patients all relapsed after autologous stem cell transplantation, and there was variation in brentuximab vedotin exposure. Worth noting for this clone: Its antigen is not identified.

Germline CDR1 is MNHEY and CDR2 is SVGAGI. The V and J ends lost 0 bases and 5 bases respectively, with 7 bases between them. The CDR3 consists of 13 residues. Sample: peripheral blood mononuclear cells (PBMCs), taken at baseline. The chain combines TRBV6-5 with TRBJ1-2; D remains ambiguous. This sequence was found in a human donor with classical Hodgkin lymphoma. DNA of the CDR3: TGTGCCAGCAGTTACTCGGTCAAATATGGCTACACCTTC. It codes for CASSYSVKYGYTF.